This record looks at one T cell receptor beta chain sequence and its context. The antigen remains unidentified. The CDR3 has 15 residues. Germline V gives CDR1 KGHSH, CDR2 LQKENI. V gave up 0 bases and J gave up 6 bases; unmatched junction bases: 4. This sample is part of a study of T cell responses to AZD1222 COVID-19 vaccine. Findings and caveats of the study: Clonal diversity was possibly underestimated, and white British individuals and females predominated among donors.

Method: immunoSEQ multiplex PCR; TCRdb's copy keeps in-frame clones and lacks some. Altogether about 120,000 clones are present, roughly 88% being singletons, with the ten largest covering 8% to 10%. The source material was peripheral blood, sampled on day 0 of AZD1222 vaccination. J is TRBJ1-5 and V is TRBV18; 8 bases line up with TRBD1. The clonotype was recovered from an adult in good health. CDR3 coding DNA: TGTGCCAGCTCACCACCGAGCACAGGGGGTCAGCCCCAGCATTTT. Protein: CASSPPSTGGQPQHF.